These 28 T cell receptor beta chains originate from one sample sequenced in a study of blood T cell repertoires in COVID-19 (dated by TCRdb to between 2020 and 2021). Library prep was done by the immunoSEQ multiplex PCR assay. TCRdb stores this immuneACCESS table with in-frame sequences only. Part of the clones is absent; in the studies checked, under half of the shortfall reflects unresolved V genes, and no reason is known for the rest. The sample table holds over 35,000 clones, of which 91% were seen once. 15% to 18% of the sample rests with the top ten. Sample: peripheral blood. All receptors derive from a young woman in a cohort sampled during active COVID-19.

This chain's CDR3 is CASSSLVAAGAVSEQFF. The CDR3 nucleotides read TGTGCCAGCAGCTCCCTGGTTGCAGCGGGAGCGGTGAGTGAGCAGTTCTTC. V usage is TRBV7-8 and J usage is TRBJ2-1; 8 bases are shared with TRBD2. This CDR3 comprises 17 residues. Germline V lookup: CDR1 SGHVS, CDR2 FQNEAQ. The V gene end was trimmed by 4 bases and the J gene end by 9 bases; junction bases not matched to a gene: 17.

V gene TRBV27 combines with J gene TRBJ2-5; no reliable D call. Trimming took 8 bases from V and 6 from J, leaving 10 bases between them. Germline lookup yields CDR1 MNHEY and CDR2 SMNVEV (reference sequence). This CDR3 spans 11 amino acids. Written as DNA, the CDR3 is TGTGCCAGCCTAGAGAGAAAGACCCAGTACTTC. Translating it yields CASLERKTQYF.

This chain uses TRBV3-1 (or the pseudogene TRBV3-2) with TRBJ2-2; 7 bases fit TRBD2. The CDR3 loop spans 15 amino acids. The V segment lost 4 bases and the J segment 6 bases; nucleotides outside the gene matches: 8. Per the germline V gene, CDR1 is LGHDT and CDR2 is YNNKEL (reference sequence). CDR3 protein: CASSLGLGRAGELFF. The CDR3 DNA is TGTGCCAGCAGCCTAGGACTAGGGAGGGCCGGGGAGCTGTTTTTT.

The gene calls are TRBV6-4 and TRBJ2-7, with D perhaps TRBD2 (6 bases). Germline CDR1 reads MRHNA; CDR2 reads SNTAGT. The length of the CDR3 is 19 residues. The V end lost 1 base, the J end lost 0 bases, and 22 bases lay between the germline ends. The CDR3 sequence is CASSDFPPRERAFSYEQYF. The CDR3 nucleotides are TGTGCCAGCAGTGACTTCCCCCCAAGGGAGCGGGCCTTCTCCTACGAGCAGTACTTC.

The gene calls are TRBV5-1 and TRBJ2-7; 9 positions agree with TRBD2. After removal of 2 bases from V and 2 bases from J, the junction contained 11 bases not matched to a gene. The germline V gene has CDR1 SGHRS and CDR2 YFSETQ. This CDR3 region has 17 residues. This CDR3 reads CASSFSAAGGIPYEQYF. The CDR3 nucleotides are TGCGCCAGCAGCTTCAGTGCGGCGGGAGGGATCCCCTACGAGCAGTACTTC.

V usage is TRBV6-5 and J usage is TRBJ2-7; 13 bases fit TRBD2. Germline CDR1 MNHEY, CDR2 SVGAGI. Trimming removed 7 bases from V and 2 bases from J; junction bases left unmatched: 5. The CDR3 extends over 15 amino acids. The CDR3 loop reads CASTWTSGSAYEQYF. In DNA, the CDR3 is TGTGCCAGCACTTGGACTAGCGGGAGCGCCTACGAGCAGTACTTC.

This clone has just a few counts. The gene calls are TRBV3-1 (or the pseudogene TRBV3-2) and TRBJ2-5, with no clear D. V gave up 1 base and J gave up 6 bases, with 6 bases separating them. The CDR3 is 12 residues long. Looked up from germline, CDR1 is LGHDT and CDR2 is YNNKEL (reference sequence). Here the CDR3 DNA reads TGTGCCAGCAGCCAAGTCGAGAAGACCCAGTACTTC. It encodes CASSQVEKTQYF.

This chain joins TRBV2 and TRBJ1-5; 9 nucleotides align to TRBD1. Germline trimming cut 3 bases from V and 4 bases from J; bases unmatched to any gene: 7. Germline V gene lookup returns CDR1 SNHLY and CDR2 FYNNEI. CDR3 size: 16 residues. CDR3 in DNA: TGTGCCAGCAGTGATGGGACAGGGTTCGGTAATCAGCCCCAGCATTTT. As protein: CASSDGTGFGNQPQHF. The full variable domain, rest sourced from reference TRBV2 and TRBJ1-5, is EPEVTQTPSHQVTQMGQEVILRCVPISNHLYFYWYRQILGQKVEFLVSFYNNEISEKSEIFDDQFSVERPDGSNFTLKIRSTKLEDSAMYFCASSDGTGFGNQPQHFGDGTRLSIL.

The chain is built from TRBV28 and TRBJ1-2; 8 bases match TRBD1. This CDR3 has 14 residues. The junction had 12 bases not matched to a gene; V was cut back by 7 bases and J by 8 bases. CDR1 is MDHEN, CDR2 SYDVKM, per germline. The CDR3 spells CASTKDRALGGYTF. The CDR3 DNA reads TGTGCCAGCACCAAGGACAGGGCTTTGGGGGGCTACACCTTC.

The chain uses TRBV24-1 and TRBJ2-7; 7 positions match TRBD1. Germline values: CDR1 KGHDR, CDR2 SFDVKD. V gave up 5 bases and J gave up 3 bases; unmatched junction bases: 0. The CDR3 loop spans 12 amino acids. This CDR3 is CATSAGGYEQYF. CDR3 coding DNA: TGTGCCACCAGTGCAGGGGGCTACGAGCAGTACTTC.

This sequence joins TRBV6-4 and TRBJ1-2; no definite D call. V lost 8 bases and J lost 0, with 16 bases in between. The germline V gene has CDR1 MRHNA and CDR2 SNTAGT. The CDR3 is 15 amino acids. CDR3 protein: CASRGGIATNYGYTF. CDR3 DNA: TGTGCCAGCCGGGGAGGGATCGCCACTAACTATGGCTACACCTTC.

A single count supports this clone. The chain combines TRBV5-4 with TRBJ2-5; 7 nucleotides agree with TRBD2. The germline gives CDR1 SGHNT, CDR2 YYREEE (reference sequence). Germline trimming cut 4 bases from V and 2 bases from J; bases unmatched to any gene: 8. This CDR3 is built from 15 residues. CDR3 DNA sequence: TGTGCCAGCAGCCGCCGGGGGAGGGGTCAAGAGACCCAGTACTTC. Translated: CASSRRGRGQETQYF.

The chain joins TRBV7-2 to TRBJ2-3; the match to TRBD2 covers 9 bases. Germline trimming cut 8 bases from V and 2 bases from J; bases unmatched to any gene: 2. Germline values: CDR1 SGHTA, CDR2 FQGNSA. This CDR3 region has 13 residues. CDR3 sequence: CASGGRVTDTQYF. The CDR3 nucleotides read TGTGCCAGCGGCGGGAGGGTCACAGATACGCAGTATTTT. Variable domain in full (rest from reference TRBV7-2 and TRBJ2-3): GAGVSQSPSNKVTEKGKDVELRCDPISGHTALYWYRQSLGQGLEFLIYFQGNSAPDKSGLPSDRFSAERTGGSVSTLTIQRTQQEDSAVYLCASGGRVTDTQYFGPGTRLTVL.

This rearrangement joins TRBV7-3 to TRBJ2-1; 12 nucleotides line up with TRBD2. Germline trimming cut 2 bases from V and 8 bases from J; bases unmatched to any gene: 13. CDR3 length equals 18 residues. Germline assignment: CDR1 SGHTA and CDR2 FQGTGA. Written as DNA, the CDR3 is TGTGCCAGCAGCTTAGATCCCCCCGGGACTAGCGGGTTCCATGAGCAGTTCTTC. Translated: CASSLDPPGTSGFHEQFF.

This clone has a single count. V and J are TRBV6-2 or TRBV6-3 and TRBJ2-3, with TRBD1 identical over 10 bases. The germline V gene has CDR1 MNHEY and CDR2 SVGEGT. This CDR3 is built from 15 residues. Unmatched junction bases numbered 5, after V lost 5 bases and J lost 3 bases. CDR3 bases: TGTGCCAGCAGTCCGGGACAGGGGCTAACAGATACGCAGTATTTT. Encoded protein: CASSPGQGLTDTQYF.

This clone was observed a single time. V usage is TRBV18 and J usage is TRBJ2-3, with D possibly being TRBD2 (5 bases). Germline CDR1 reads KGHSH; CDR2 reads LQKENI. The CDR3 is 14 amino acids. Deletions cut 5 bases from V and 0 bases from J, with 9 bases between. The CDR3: CASSLASSTDTQYF. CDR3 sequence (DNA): TGTGCCAGCTCATTAGCGTCTAGCACAGATACGCAGTATTTT. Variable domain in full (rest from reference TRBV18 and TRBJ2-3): NAGVMQNPRHLVRRRGQEARLRCSPMKGHSHVYWYRQLPEEGLKFMVYLQKENIIDESGMPKERFSAEFPKEGPSILRIQQVVRGDSAAYFCASSLASSTDTQYFGPGTRLTVL.

The chain's CDR3 is CASSSTGANEKLFF. In DNA, the CDR3 is TGTGCCAGCAGCTCAACAGGGGCTAATGAAAAACTGTTTTTT. The chain combines TRBV6-8 with TRBJ1-4; TRBD1 agrees at 7 bases. The V segment lost 6 bases and the J segment 3 bases; nucleotides outside the gene matches: 4. Germline V gene data show CDR1 as MNHGY and CDR2 as SAAAGT. This CDR3 has 14 residues.

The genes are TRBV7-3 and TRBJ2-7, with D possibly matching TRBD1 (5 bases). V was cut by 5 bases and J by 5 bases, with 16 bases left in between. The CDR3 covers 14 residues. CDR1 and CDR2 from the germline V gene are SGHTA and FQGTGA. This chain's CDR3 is CASSPEPGLHEQYF. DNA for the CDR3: TGTGCCAGCAGCCCGGAGCCAGGGCTCCACGAGCAGTACTTC. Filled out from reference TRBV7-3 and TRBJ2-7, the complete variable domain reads GAGVSQTPSNKVTEKGKYVELRCDPISGHTALYWYRQSLGQGPEFLIYFQGTGAADDSGLPNDRFFAVRPEGSVSTLKIQRTERGDSAVYLCASSPEPGLHEQYFGPGTRLTVT.

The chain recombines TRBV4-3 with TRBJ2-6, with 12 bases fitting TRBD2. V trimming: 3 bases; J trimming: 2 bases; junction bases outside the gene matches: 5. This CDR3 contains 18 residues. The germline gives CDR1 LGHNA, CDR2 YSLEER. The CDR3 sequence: CASSHGLAGNAGANVLTF. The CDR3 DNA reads TGCGCCAGCAGCCATGGACTAGCGGGAAACGCTGGGGCCAACGTCCTGACTTTC.

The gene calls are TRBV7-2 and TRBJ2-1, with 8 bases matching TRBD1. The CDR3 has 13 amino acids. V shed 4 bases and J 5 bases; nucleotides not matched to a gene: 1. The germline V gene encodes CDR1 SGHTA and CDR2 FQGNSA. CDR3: CASSWTGNNEQFF. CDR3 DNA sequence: TGTGCCAGCAGCTGGACAGGGAACAATGAGCAGTTCTTC.

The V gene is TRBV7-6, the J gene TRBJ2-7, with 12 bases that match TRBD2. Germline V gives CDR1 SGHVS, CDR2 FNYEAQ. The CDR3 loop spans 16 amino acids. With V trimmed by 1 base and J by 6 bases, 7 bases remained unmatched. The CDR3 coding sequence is TGTGCCAGCAGCTTAGTCGGACTAGCGGGATCGGGCGAGCAGTACTTC. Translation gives CASSLVGLAGSGEQYF. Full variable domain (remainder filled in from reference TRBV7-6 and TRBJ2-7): GAGVSQSPRYKVTKRGQDVALRCDPISGHVSLYWYRQALGQGPEFLTYFNYEAQQDKSGLPNDRFSAERPEGSISTLTIQRTEQRDSAMYRCASSLVGLAGSGEQYFGPGTRLTVT.

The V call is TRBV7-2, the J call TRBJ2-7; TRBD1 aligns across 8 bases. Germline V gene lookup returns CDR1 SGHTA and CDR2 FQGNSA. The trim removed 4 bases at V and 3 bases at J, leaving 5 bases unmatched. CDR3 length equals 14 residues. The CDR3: CASSSRTGNYEQYF. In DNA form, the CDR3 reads TGTGCCAGCAGCTCAAGGACAGGGAACTACGAGCAGTACTTC. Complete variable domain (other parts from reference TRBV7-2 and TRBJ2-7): GAGVSQSPSNKVTEKGKDVELRCDPISGHTALYWYRQSLGQGLEFLIYFQGNSAPDKSGLPSDRFSAERTGGSVSTLTIQRTQQEDSAVYLCASSSRTGNYEQYFGPGTRLTVT.

The CDR3 loop is CSVHPGGDREAFF. CDR3 DNA: TGCAGCGTCCACCCTGGGGGGGACAGGGAAGCTTTCTTT. The J gene is TRBJ1-1, the V gene TRBV29-1; 8 bases match TRBD1. The CDR3 has 13 amino acids. The junction had 11 bases not matched to a gene; V was cut back by 6 bases and J by 8 bases. Germline V gives CDR1 SQVTM, CDR2 ANQGSEA.

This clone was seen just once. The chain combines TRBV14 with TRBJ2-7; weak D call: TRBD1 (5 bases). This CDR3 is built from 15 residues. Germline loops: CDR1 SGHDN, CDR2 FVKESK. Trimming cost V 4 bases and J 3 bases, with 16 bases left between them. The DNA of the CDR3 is TGTGCCAGCAGCCCTTCAGGGCTCAAGTTCTACGAGCAGTACTTC. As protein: CASSPSGLKFYEQYF.

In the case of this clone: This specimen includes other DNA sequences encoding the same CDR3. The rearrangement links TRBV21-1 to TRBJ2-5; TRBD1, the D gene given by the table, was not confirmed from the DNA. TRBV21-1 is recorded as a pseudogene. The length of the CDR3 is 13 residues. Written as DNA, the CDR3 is TGTGCCAGCAGCGACAGGGGGCAAGAGACCCAGTACTTC. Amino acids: CASSDRGQETQYF.

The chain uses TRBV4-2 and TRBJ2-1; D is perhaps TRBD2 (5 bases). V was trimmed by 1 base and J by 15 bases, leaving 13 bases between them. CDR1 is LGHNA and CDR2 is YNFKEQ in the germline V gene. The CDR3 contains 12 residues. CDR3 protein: CASSQGAAKGFF. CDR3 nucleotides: TGTGCCAGCAGCCAAGGAGCGGCAAAGGGGTTCTTC.

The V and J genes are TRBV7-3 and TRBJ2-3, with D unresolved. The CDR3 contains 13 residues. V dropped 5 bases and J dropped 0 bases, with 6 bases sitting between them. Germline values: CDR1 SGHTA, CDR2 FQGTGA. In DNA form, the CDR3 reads TGTGCCAGCAGCCCCCATAGCACAGATACGCAGTATTTT. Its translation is CASSPHSTDTQYF.

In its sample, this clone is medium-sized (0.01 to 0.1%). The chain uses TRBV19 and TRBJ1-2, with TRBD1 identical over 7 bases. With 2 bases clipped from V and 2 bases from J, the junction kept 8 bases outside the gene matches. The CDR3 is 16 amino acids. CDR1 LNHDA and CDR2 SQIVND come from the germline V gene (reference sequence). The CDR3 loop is CASSISRQGGNYGYTF. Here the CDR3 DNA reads TGTGCCAGTAGTATATCGAGACAGGGAGGAAACTATGGCTACACCTTC.